Presented here are 20 T cell receptor beta chains from one specimen sequenced in a study of T cell repertoires in cytomegalovirus infection. MiXCR, applied by TCRdb to the reads, yields one record per CDR3 protein. The sample lists 450,000 to 600,000 distinct CDR3 sequences, 11% occurring once. Sequencing was performed on PBMCs. The receptors derive from a human donor in good health (CMV status not recorded). Some clones in this sample may be carry-over from other donors' samples.

This clonotype was counted at least ten times. V gene TRBV7-2 combines with J gene TRBJ2-3, with a tentative D call TRBD1 (5 bases). The germline V gene has CDR1 SGHTA and CDR2 FQGNSA. V was trimmed by 4 bases and J by 5 bases, leaving 7 bases between them. The CDR3 has 12 amino acids. CDR3 coding DNA: TGTGCCAGCAGCTCCCAGGGAGATACGCAGTATTTT. Translating gives CASSSQGDTQYF.

The chain recombines TRBV4-2 with TRBJ2-5, with a weak D call TRBD2 (5 bases). V was clipped by 1 base and J by 1 base, with 10 bases between them. The CDR3 is 15 amino acids. CDR1 and CDR2 (germline): LGHNA, YNFKEQ. As DNA, the CDR3 is TGTGCCAGCAGCCAAGGAGGGCAGGTCCAAGAGACCCAGTACTTC. Translated, it gives CASSQGGQVQETQYF.

This clonotype was counted many times. The chain uses TRBV7-8 and TRBJ1-3, with D possibly matching TRBD1 (6 bases). The V and J ends lost 4 bases and 0 bases respectively, with 13 bases between them. CDR1 is SGHVS, CDR2 FQNEAQ, per germline. The CDR3 has 16 amino acids. The CDR3 region is CASSWEGVTSGNTIYF. The CDR3 coding sequence is TGTGCCAGCAGCTGGGAGGGGGTTACCTCTGGAAACACCATATATTTT.

This clonotype was seen repeatedly, ten times or more. V is TRBV19 and J is TRBJ1-3, with D tentatively TRBD1 (6 bases). CDR1 is LNHDA, CDR2 SQIVND, per germline (reference sequence). The CDR3 runs 15 residues. V dropped 5 bases and J dropped 3 bases, with 14 bases sitting between them. CDR3 in amino acids: CASSATGMIGNTIYF. The CDR3 DNA follows: TGTGCCAGTAGTGCAACAGGGATGATTGGAAACACCATATATTTT.

In its sample, this clonotype was seen a few times. The V gene is TRBV18, the J gene TRBJ2-1; D is uncertain. This CDR3 comprises 16 residues. The germline gives CDR1 KGHSH, CDR2 LQKENI. Deletions cut 0 bases from V and 4 bases from J, with 13 bases between. The CDR3 is CASSPPAGPAYNEQFF. The CDR3 coding sequence is TGTGCCAGCTCACCACCCGCAGGCCCGGCGTACAATGAGCAGTTCTTC.

This sequence joins TRBV29-1 and TRBJ2-7, with D unresolved. The germline CDR1 and CDR2 sequences are SQVTM and ANQGSEA. The V gene lost 0 bases and the J gene lost 6 bases, with 6 bases spanning the gap. CDR3 length: 11 residues. CDR3 sequence reads: CSVEDPLEQYF. The DNA for the CDR3 is TGCAGCGTTGAAGATCCACTCGAGCAGTACTTC.

This clonotype was seen ten or more times. The chain carries TRBV6-2 or TRBV6-3 and TRBJ1-1, with a possible D match to TRBD1 (6 bases). Germline CDR1 MNHEY, CDR2 SVGEGT. CDR3 size: 15 residues. Trimming removed 4 bases from V and 0 bases from J, with 12 bases in between. DNA of the CDR3: TGTGCCAGCAGTTTGAGCGGACAGATGAACACTGAAGCTTTCTTT. Its translation is CASSLSGQMNTEAFF.

The J gene is TRBJ2-1, the V gene TRBV20-1; 7 bases match TRBD2. This CDR3 has 15 residues. Germline V lookup: CDR1 DFQATT, CDR2 SNEGSKA (reference sequence). The V segment lost 5 bases and the J segment 7 bases; nucleotides outside the gene matches: 14. Here the CDR3 DNA reads TGCAGTGCTGACGGGGGGAGAGAGATGAGGAATGAGCAGTTCTTC. Residues: CSADGGREMRNEQFF.

This clonotype was picked up many times. The V and J genes are TRBV2 and TRBJ1-5; 8 nucleotides align to TRBD1. Germline V gene sequence: CDR1 SNHLY, CDR2 FYNNEI. Unmatched junction bases numbered 6, after V lost 6 bases and J lost 2 bases. CDR3 size: 15 residues. The CDR3 spells CASSRDRWGNQPQHF. CDR3 DNA sequence: TGTGCCAGCAGCAGGGACAGGTGGGGCAATCAGCCCCAGCATTTT.

The chain couples TRBV5-6 to TRBJ2-2; 8 bases fit TRBD1. CDR1 and CDR2 from the germline V gene are SGHDT and YYEEEE. This CDR3 is 16 amino acids long. With V trimmed by 3 bases and J by 0 bases, 4 bases remained unmatched. Written as DNA, the CDR3 is TGTGCCAGCAGCTCGAGGGACAGGCCGAACACCGGGGAGCTGTTTTTT. This codes for CASSSRDRPNTGELFF.

This clonotype was detected many times. The genes are TRBV4-2 and TRBJ2-2; no firm D call. The CDR3 contains 17 residues. Germline V gene sequence: CDR1 LGHNA, CDR2 YNFKEQ. V was pared by 1 base and J by 1 base, with 13 bases between. CDR3 in DNA: TGTGCCAGCAGCCAAGGACGTGCGGCAGGGAACACCGGGGAGCTGTTTTTT. Protein: CASSQGRAAGNTGELFF.

As for this clonotype: This may be a read error, as it is one base from a much larger clone. V and J are TRBV11-2 and TRBJ2-6, with D possibly matching TRBD2 (5 bases). This CDR3 region has 17 residues. Germline loops: CDR1 SGHAT, CDR2 FQNNGV. The CDR3 bases are TGTGCCAGCAGCATACGCGGCGGGCACTCTAGGGCCAACGTCCTGACTTTC. As protein: CASSIRGGHSRANVLTF.

This clonotype has a count of ten or more. The CDR3 DNA follows: TGTGCCAGCAGCAGTAGCGGGAGTGGTGAGCAGTTCTTC. Its translation: CASSSSGSGEQFF. This sequence joins TRBV7-6 and TRBJ2-1; 9 positions match TRBD2. CDR3 length: 13 residues. Trimming cost V 5 bases and J 9 bases; bases outside gene matches: 5. From germline, CDR1 is SGHVS and CDR2 FNYEAQ.

Comment on this clonotype: The junction shows a germline mismatch at one end, possibly a read error. The CDR3 loop is CASSSRGQSSYEQHF. CDR3 in DNA: TGTGCCAGCAGTTCCAGGGGCCAAAGCTCCTACGAGCAGCACTTC. The J gene is TRBJ2-7, the V gene TRBV27; maybe TRBD1 (6 bases). CDR3 length: 15 amino acids. Germline CDR1 and CDR2: MNHEY and SMNVEV (reference sequence).

This clonotype was recorded many times. This chain uses TRBV28 with TRBJ2-1, with no clear D. The germline V gene has CDR1 MDHEN and CDR2 SYDVKM. Between the trimmed V and J ends, which lost 7 bases and 6 bases, there was a span of 10 bases. The CDR3 extends over 12 amino acids. The CDR3 loop is CASTLGINEQFF. The CDR3 coding sequence is TGTGCCAGCACCCTGGGTATCAATGAGCAGTTCTTC.

This clonotype was counted many times. V usage is TRBV7-3 and J usage is TRBJ2-2, with a weak D call TRBD2 (7 bases). Germline CDR1 and CDR2: SGHTA and FQGTGA. The CDR3 contains 16 residues. Trimming pared 4 bases from V and 1 base from J, leaving 13 bases between. DNA for the CDR3: TGTGCCAGCAGCTCTAGGGGGGGGGTGAACACCGGGGAGCTGTTTTTT. This encodes CASSSRGGVNTGELFF.

This clonotype appeared many times. The genes are TRBV10-1 and TRBJ2-7; TRBD2 aligns across 7 bases. With 0 bases clipped from V and 3 bases from J, the junction kept 8 bases outside the gene matches. The germline V gene has CDR1 WNHNN and CDR2 SYGVQD (reference sequence). CDR3 length: 16 residues. CDR3 sequence (DNA): TGCGCCAGCAGTGAGTCGGGGAGGGATGGGGGCTACGAGCAGTACTTC. This codes for CASSESGRDGGYEQYF.

The chain employs TRBV12-3 or TRBV12-4 and TRBJ1-2; D gene unclear. The CDR3 contains 15 residues. The ends were cut back, 6 bases at V and 4 bases at J, with 18 bases in the middle. The CDR3: CASRSSGEISYGYTF. Written as DNA, the CDR3 is TGTGCCAGCAGATCTTCCGGGGAGATTAGCTATGGCTACACCTTC.

This clonotype was seen ten or more times. The chain uses TRBV7-3 and TRBJ1-1; D might be TRBD1 (5 bases). Germline V gene sequence: CDR1 SGHTA, CDR2 FQGTGA. The CDR3 is made up of 15 amino acids. V was shortened by 5 bases and J by 4 bases, with 17 bases between the two germline ends. In nucleotides, the CDR3 is TGTGCCAGCAGCCCACGGGGCGGTCTGGGCACTGAAGCTTTCTTT. The encoded protein is CASSPRGGLGTEAFF. The whole variable domain, filled in from reference TRBV7-3 and TRBJ1-1, reads GAGVSQTPSNKVTEKGKYVELRCDPISGHTALYWYRQSLGQGPEFLIYFQGTGAADDSGLPNDRFFAVRPEGSVSTLKIQRTERGDSAVYLCASSPRGGLGTEAFFGQGTRLTVV.

In its sample, this clonotype was seen many times. V usage is TRBV19 and J usage is TRBJ2-6; D is undetermined. CDR1 is LNHDA, CDR2 SQIVND, per germline (reference sequence). Trimming shortened V by 6 bases and J by 0 bases, and 9 bases separated the two germline ends. CDR3 size: 15 residues. The CDR3 DNA sequence: TGTGCCAGTAGGCCGACAATCTCTGGGGCCAACGTCCTGACTTTC. Its protein product is CASRPTISGANVLTF. The full variable domain, with the rest looked up from reference TRBV19 and TRBJ2-6, is DGGITQSPKYLFRKEGQNVTLSCEQNLNHDAMYWYRQDPGQGLRLIYYSQIVNDFQKGDIAEGYSVSREKKESFPLTVTSAQKNPTAFYLCASRPTISGANVLTFGAGSRLTVL.